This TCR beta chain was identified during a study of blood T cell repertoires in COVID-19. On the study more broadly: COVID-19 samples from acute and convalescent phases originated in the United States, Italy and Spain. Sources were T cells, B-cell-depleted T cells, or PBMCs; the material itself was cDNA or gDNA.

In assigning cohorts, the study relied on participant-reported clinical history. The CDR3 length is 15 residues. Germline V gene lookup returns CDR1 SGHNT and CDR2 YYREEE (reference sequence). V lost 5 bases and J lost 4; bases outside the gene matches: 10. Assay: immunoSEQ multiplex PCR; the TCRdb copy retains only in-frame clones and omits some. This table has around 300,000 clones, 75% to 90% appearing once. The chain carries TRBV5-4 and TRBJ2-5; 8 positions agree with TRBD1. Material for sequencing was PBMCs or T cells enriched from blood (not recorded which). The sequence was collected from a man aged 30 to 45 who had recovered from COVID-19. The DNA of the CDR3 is TGTGCCAGCAGACGAGGACAGGGTAAAGGAGAGACCCAGTACTTC. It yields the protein CASRRGQGKGETQYF.